The T cell receptor beta chain described here comes from a study of identical twins. TCRdb passed the 5' RACE reads through MiXCR, listing each CDR3 protein once. The table lists fewer than 900,000 distinct CDR3 sequences, 18% of them singletons. CDR3 length equals 15 residues. The germline gives CDR1 DFQATT, CDR2 SNEGSKA (reference sequence). V was trimmed by 4 bases and J by 2 bases, leaving 16 bases between them. The sample also formed part of further work on T cells expressing NK-cell markers.

The V gene is TRBV20-1, the J gene TRBJ2-3, with D tentatively TRBD1 or TRBD2 (6 bases each). This TCR was recovered from a woman aged 18-29 years in good health. Material for sequencing was PBMCs. CDR3: CSANSGATNTDTQYF. The CDR3 DNA follows: TGCAGTGCTAACTCGGGGGCGACTAACACAGATACGCAGTATTTT.